The clone carrying this T cell receptor beta chain was found a few times. Its antigen remains unknown. The record originates from a study of beta chain features in type 1 diabetes. Study-level findings and limits: There was a moderate but significant shortening of TCRB CDR3s in all four CD4+ subsets of Type 1 diabetes patients.

Expressed TCRB transcripts were sequenced because the isolated RNA had all been reverse transcribed beforehand. Data came from immunoSEQ multiplex PCR; TCRdb stores just in-frame clones and leaves some out. The data hold around 310,000 clones, with about 13% observed a single time. The receptor was isolated from a woman under 30 with type 1 diabetes. The specimen was naive CD4+ T cells from blood.

The CDR3 nucleotides are TGTGCCAGCAGCTTCCGACAGGGAGTTGGCTACACCTTC. This encodes CASSFRQGVGYTF. This chain links TRBV7-2 with TRBJ1-2; 7 bases align to TRBD1. Germline V CDR1 and CDR2: SGHTA, FQGNSA. After removal of 3 bases from V and 7 bases from J, the junction contained 5 bases not matched to a gene. The CDR3 runs to 13 residues.